The 22 T cell receptor beta chains presented below share a single source sample, sequenced in a study of cytomegalovirus exposure and HLA in healthy donors. Sequencing used immunoSEQ multiplex PCR; TCRdb keeps in-frame clones, though not all of them. This sample has some 180,000 clones; approximately 89% occur once, and the top ten carry roughly 7%. Material: PBMCs. These receptor sequences come from a man in his thirties or forties in good health and CMV-seropositive.

V is TRBV5-1 and J is TRBJ2-1, with D possibly matching TRBD2 (6 bases). The CDR3 contains 19 residues. From germline, CDR1 is SGHRS and CDR2 YFSETQ. Trimming pared 3 bases from V and 4 bases from J, leaving 26 bases between. The CDR3 sequence is CASSSISSTSGLGYNEQFF. CDR3 bases: TGCGCCAGCAGCTCCATCAGTTCGACTTCGGGACTGGGGTACAATGAGCAGTTCTTC.

This sequence joins TRBV7-6 and TRBJ2-1; D remains unclear. The CDR3 loop spans 14 amino acids. The V end was cut by 1 base, the J end by 4 bases, with 8 bases between. Germline lookup yields CDR1 SGHVS and CDR2 FNYEAQ. For the CDR3, the DNA is TGTGCCAGCAGCTTAGGGCTTAGATACAATGAGCAGTTCTTC. Its protein is CASSLGLRYNEQFF. Full variable domain (missing parts from reference TRBV7-6 and TRBJ2-1): GAGVSQSPRYKVTKRGQDVALRCDPISGHVSLYWYRQALGQGPEFLTYFNYEAQQDKSGLPNDRFSAERPEGSISTLTIQRTEQRDSAMYRCASSLGLRYNEQFFGPGTRLTVL.

The CDR3 here is CASRDRGSSYEQYF. Written as DNA, the CDR3 is TGTGCCAGCAGGGACAGGGGAAGCTCCTACGAGCAGTACTTC. V is TRBV27 and J is TRBJ2-7; 9 bases align to TRBD1. The V segment lost 6 bases and the J segment 0 bases; nucleotides outside the gene matches: 3. Germline V lookup: CDR1 MNHEY, CDR2 SMNVEV (reference sequence). The CDR3 totals 14 residues.

The chain is built from TRBV27 and TRBJ2-5; D is unclear. CDR1 is MNHEY and CDR2 is SMNVEV in the germline V gene (reference sequence). Trimming shortened V by 5 bases and J by 3 bases, and 19 bases separated the two germline ends. This CDR3 region has 16 residues. This CDR3 reads CASSPLPQSQEETQYF. The CDR3 DNA reads TGTGCCAGCAGTCCCCTCCCACAGTCGCAAGAAGAGACCCAGTACTTC.

The CDR3 DNA reads as TGTGCCAGCAGCTTATATATCGATAGCACAGATACGCAGTATTTT. It codes for CASSLYIDSTDTQYF. The gene calls are TRBV7-9 and TRBJ2-3, with D uncertain. This CDR3 comprises 15 residues. V shed 2 bases and J shed 0 bases, with 9 bases lying between them. The germline V gene encodes CDR1 SEHNR and CDR2 FQNEAQ (reference sequence).

The chain recombines TRBV9 with TRBJ2-7, with 7 bases fitting TRBD2. V lost 4 bases, J lost 4 bases, and 11 bases stayed unmatched. The CDR3 has 15 residues. Germline V CDR1 and CDR2: SGDLS, YYNGEE. CDR3 amino acids: CASSLGAGAGYEQYF. The CDR3 bases are TGTGCCAGCAGCCTGGGTGCGGGAGCGGGTTACGAGCAGTACTTC.

The chain joins TRBV29-1 to TRBJ1-4; perhaps TRBD1 as D (5 bases). CDR1 SQVTM and CDR2 ANQGSEA come from the germline V gene. This CDR3 comprises 15 residues. Trimming pared 4 bases from V and 4 bases from J, leaving 16 bases between. CDR3 sequence (DNA): TGCAGCGTTGTTGAAAGGGACCTCGTTAATGAAAAACTGTTTTTT. As protein: CSVVERDLVNEKLFF.

This chain connects TRBV7-6 to TRBJ1-4; the match to TRBD1 covers 9 bases. Per the germline V gene, CDR1 is SGHVS and CDR2 is FNYEAQ. V was clipped by 1 base and J by 6 bases; unmatched bases: 6. This CDR3 has 16 amino acids. The CDR3 sequence: CASSLGPGQGDEKLFF. CDR3 coding DNA: TGTGCCAGCAGCTTAGGGCCGGGACAGGGTGATGAAAAACTGTTTTTT.

V is TRBV4-1 and J is TRBJ2-1; D ambiguous. Trimming took off 0 bases at V and 3 bases at J, with 3 bases between the two ends. Germline V gene lookup returns CDR1 MGHRA and CDR2 YSYEKL. This CDR3 region has 13 residues. CDR3 nucleotides: TGCGCCAGCAGCCAAGAGAGCTACAATGAGCAGTTCTTC. The encoded protein is CASSQESYNEQFF.

V is TRBV18 and J is TRBJ2-7; D might be TRBD1 or TRBD2, each matching 5 bases. Trimming removed 6 bases from V and 4 bases from J, with 13 bases in between. CDR1 and CDR2 (germline): KGHSH, LQKENI. The CDR3 consists of 13 residues. In nucleotides, the CDR3 is TGTGCCAGCTCTGAGGGGCGCGCTTACGAGCAGTACTTC. Residues: CASSEGRAYEQYF.

The chain combines TRBV4-3 with TRBJ1-1; D is unclear. This CDR3 comprises 13 residues. V was shortened by 1 base and J by 7 bases, with 10 bases between the two germline ends. Germline CDR1 and CDR2: LGHNA and YSLEER. CDR3 nucleotides: TGCGCCAGCAGCCAAGGCCTTCGGGGTGAAGCTTTCTTT. Translation gives CASSQGLRGEAFF.

CDR3 amino acids: CSDRRAGGNIQYF. CDR3 coding DNA: TGCAGCGACCGGAGAGCGGGAGGAAACATTCAGTACTTC. J is TRBJ2-4 and V is TRBV29-1; 9 bases match TRBD2. Germline V gene lookup returns CDR1 SQVTM and CDR2 ANQGSEA. The J segment lost 6 bases and the V segment lost 7 bases, leaving 7 bases of the junction unmatched. The CDR3 loop spans 13 amino acids.

The gene calls are TRBV7-9 and TRBJ1-3; D remains ambiguous. V was cut by 1 base and J by 4 bases, with 11 bases left in between. Germline V gives CDR1 SEHNR, CDR2 FQNEAQ (reference sequence). The CDR3 runs 15 residues. CDR3 DNA sequence: TGTGCCAGCAGCTTAGGGGGAATAGCCGGAAACACCATATATTTT. Its translation is CASSLGGIAGNTIYF.

This rearrangement joins TRBV6-5 to TRBJ2-2; no reliable D call. Germline lookup yields CDR1 MNHEY and CDR2 SVGAGI. The CDR3 spans 14 residues. Trimming cost V 3 bases and J 2 bases, with 7 bases left between them. The CDR3 here is CASSYRTNTGELFF. Written as DNA, the CDR3 is TGTGCCAGCAGTTATCGCACCAACACCGGGGAGCTGTTTTTT.

The chain has TRBV6-5 and TRBJ2-7, with 8 bases that match TRBD2. Trimming removed 4 bases from V and 3 bases from J; junction bases left unmatched: 2. From germline, CDR1 is MNHEY and CDR2 SVGAGI. The CDR3 spans 13 residues. CDR3 region: CASSSRGGYEQYF. The CDR3 coding sequence is TGTGCCAGCAGTTCTCGGGGGGGCTACGAGCAGTACTTC.

The chain uses TRBV7-6 and TRBJ2-7, with TRBD1 matching over 8 bases. This CDR3 spans 13 amino acids. Germline assignment: CDR1 SGHVS and CDR2 FNYEAQ. J gave up 3 bases and V 4 bases, and 2 bases lay outside the gene matches. The CDR3 region is CASSSGQDYEQYF. DNA for the CDR3: TGTGCCAGCAGCTCGGGACAGGACTACGAGCAGTACTTC.

This clone was counted only a few times. The V and J genes are TRBV5-5 and TRBJ1-5; 8 bases agree with TRBD1. CDR1 is SGHKS, CDR2 YYEKEE, per germline (reference sequence). J lost 2 bases, V lost 3 bases, and 1 base had no gene match. The CDR3 runs to 14 residues. CDR3 coding DNA: TGTGCCAGCAGCTCGGACAGGGGCAATCAGCCCCAGCATTTT. The encoded protein is CASSSDRGNQPQHF.

The chain combines TRBV30 with TRBJ2-1; 11 bases map to TRBD2. The CDR3 loop spans 17 amino acids. Germline V gene data show CDR1 as GTSNPN and CDR2 as SVGIG (reference sequence). This chain's CDR3 is CALEFGVTLAGGIEQFF. The CDR3 DNA sequence: TGTGCTCTGGAGTTTGGGGTAACATTAGCGGGGGGGATTGAGCAGTTCTTC.

The chain recombines TRBV18 with TRBJ1-1; D gene ambiguous. Trimming stripped 8 bases from V and 2 bases from J, with 12 bases between. The CDR3 has 13 residues. CDR1 KGHSH and CDR2 LQKENI come from the germline V gene. This CDR3 reads CASDTSDNTEAFF. The CDR3 DNA is TGTGCCAGCGACACCTCGGATAACACTGAAGCTTTCTTT.

The chain employs TRBV10-3 and TRBJ2-2; 8 bases are a match to TRBD1. Germline V CDR1 and CDR2: ENHRY, SYGVKD. The CDR3 is 15 residues long. With 8 bases clipped from V and 3 bases from J, the junction kept 8 bases outside the gene matches. The CDR3, as DNA: TGTGCCATCTCGACAGGGGCTGCGGACACCGGGGAGCTGTTTTTT. Protein product: CAISTGAADTGELFF.

The chain uses TRBV15 and TRBJ2-1, with D tentatively TRBD1 (5 bases). This CDR3 is built from 19 residues. Germline CDR1 reads LNHNV; CDR2 reads YYDKDF (reference sequence). V was trimmed by 0 bases and J by 0 bases, leaving 18 bases between them. The CDR3 here is CATSRDYFQGWSSYNEQFF. CDR3 nucleotide sequence: TGTGCCACCAGCAGAGATTATTTCCAGGGTTGGAGCTCCTACAATGAGCAGTTCTTC.

The chain combines TRBV9 with TRBJ2-5, with TRBD2 matching 7 bases. This CDR3 has 15 amino acids. V lost 2 bases and J lost 5; bases outside the gene matches: 9. Germline CDR1 and CDR2: SGDLS and YYNGEE. The CDR3 is CASSVGGPGVETQYF. In DNA form, the CDR3 reads TGTGCCAGCAGCGTGGGAGGGCCCGGGGTGGAGACCCAGTACTTC.